There are a few counts of the clone carrying this T cell receptor beta chain. Its specificity is unknown. V lost 2 bases and J lost 13, with 12 bases in between. CDR3 length: 13 amino acids. Germline CDR1 reads PRHDT; CDR2 reads FYEKMQ (reference sequence). The entry originates in a study of Graves' ophthalmopathy and Graves' hyperthyroidism. RNA transcripts served as template for amplifying TCR beta CDR3 sequences. The authors performed first-round RT-PCR with HTBI primers and then a second-round multiplex PCR. From the multiplex PCR reads, TCRdb called clonotypes with MiXCR, one entry per CDR3 protein. The sample lists roughly 1.1 million distinct CDR3 sequences, 36% occurring once. The hyperthyroidism patients had a new diagnosis of under 2 months' duration and were aged 18 to 65. Certain patients, namely those with other autoimmune diseases, uncontrolled infections, pregnancy or lactation, were excluded.

Study conclusions and caveats: Most thyroid clonotypes with frequency above 0.001 were detected in blood too.

The J gene is TRBJ1-6, the V gene TRBV13; D perhaps matches TRBD1 (5 bases). Sequences were obtained from peripheral blood or thyroid tissue (not recorded which). The receptor's source is an adult man with Graves' hyperthyroidism. CDR3 in DNA: TGTGCCAGCAGCTTAATCGGGGGGGTCCCCCTCCACTTT. Translated: CASSLIGGVPLHF.